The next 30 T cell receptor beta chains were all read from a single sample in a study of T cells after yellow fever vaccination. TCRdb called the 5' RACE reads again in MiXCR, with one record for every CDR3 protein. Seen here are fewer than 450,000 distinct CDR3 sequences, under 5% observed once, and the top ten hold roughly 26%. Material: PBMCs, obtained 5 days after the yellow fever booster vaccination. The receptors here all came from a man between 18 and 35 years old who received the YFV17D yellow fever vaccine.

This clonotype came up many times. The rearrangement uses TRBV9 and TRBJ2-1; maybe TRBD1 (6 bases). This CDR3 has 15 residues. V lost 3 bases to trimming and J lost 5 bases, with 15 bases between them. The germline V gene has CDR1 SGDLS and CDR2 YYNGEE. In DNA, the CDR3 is TGTGCCAGCAGCGCCCGGACAGTTCATGACAATGAGCAGTTCTTC. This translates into CASSARTVHDNEQFF.

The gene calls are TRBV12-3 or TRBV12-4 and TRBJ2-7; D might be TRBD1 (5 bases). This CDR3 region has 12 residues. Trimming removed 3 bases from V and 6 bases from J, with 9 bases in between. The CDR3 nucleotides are TGTGCCAGCAGTTTCAGGGCAGGCGAGCAGTACGTC. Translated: CASSFRAGEQYV.

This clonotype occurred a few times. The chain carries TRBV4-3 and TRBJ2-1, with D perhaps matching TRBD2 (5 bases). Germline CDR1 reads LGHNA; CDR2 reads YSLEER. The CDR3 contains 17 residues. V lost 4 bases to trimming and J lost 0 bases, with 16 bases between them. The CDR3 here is CASSPLLATSSYNEQFF. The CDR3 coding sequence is TGCGCCAGCAGCCCCTTATTAGCGACGAGCTCCTACAATGAGCAGTTCTTC.

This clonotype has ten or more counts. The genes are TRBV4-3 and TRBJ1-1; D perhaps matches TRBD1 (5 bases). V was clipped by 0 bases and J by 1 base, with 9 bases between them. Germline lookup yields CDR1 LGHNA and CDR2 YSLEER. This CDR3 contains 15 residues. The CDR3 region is CASSQDPQGNTEAFF. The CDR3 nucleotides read TGCGCCAGCAGCCAAGATCCCCAGGGGAACACTGAAGCTTTCTTT.

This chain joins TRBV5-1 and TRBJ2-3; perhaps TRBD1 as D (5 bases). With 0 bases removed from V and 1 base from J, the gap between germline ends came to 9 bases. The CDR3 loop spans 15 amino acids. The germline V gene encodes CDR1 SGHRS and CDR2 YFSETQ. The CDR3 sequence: CASSLEGSGTDTQYF. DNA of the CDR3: TGCGCCAGCAGCTTGGAGGGGTCTGGCACAGATACGCAGTATTTT.

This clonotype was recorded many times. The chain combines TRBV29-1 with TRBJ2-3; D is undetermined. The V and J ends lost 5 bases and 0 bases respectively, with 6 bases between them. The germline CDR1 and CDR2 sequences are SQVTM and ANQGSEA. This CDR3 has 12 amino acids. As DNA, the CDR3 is TGCAGCGTTTTTTGGAGCACAGATACGCAGTATTTT. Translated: CSVFWSTDTQYF.

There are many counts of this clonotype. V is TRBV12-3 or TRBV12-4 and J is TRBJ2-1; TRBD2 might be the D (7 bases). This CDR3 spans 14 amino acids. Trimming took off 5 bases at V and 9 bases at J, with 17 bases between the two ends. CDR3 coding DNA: TGTGCCAGCAGTCCGCAGGCGGGGGCTGGTGAGCAGTTCTTC. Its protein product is CASSPQAGAGEQFF.

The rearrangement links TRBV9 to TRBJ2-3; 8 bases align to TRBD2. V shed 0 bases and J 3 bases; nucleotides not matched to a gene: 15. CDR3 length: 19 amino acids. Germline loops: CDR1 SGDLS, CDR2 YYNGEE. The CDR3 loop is CASSVATSGGAGRTDTQYF. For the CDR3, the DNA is TGTGCCAGCAGCGTAGCTACATCCGGGGGGGCCGGGAGGACAGATACGCAGTATTTT.

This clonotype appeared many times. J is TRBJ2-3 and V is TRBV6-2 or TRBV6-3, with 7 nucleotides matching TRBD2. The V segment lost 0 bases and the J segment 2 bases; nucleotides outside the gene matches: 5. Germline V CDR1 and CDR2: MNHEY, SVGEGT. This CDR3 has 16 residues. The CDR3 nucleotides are TGTGCCAGCAGTTACTCGACGGGGACTAACACAGATACGCAGTATTTT. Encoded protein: CASSYSTGTNTDTQYF.

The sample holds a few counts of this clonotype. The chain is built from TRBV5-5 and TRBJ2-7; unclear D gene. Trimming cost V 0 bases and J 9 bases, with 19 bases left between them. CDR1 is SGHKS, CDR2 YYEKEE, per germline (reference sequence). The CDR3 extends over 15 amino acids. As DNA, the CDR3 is TGTGCCAGCAGCTTGGGTGTGGCAGGTCGTCGTTCGCAGTACTTC. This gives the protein CASSLGVAGRRSQYF. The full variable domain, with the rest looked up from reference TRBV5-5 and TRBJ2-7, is DAGVTQSPTHLIKTRGQQVTLRCSPISGHKSVSWYQQVLGQGPQFIFQYYEKEERGRGNFPDRFSARQFPNYSSELNVNALLLGDSALYLCASSLGVAGRRSQYFGPGTRLTVT.

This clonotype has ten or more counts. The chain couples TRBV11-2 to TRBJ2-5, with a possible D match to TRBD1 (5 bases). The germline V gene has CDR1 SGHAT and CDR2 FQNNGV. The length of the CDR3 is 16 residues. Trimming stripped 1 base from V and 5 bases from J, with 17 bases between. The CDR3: CASSLGIGAGQETQYF. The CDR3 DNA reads TGTGCCAGCAGCTTAGGTATTGGGGCCGGGCAGGAGACCCAGTACTTC.

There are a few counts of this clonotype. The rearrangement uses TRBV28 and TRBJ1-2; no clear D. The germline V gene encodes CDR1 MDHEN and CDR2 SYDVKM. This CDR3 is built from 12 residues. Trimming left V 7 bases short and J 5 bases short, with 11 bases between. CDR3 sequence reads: CASTEQHYGYTF. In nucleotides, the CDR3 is TGTGCCAGCACTGAACAGCATTATGGCTACACCTTC.

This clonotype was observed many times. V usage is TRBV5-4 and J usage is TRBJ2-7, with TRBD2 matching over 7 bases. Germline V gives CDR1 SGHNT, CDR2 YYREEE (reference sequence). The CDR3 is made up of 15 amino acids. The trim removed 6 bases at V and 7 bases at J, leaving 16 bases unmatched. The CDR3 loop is CASTPEVGGGQEQYF. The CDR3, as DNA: TGTGCCAGCACCCCGGAGGTCGGCGGGGGTCAGGAGCAGTACTTC.

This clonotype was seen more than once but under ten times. Here the CDR3 DNA reads TGTGCCAGCAGCTTAAGGGACGCTTATAATTCACCCCTCCACTTT. Translation: CASSLRDAYNSPLHF. The chain recombines TRBV7-3 with TRBJ1-6; a weak D match, TRBD1 (5 bases). Trimming removed 1 base from V and 4 bases from J, with 8 bases in between. The germline CDR1 and CDR2 sequences are SGHTA and FQGTGA. The length of the CDR3 is 15 residues.

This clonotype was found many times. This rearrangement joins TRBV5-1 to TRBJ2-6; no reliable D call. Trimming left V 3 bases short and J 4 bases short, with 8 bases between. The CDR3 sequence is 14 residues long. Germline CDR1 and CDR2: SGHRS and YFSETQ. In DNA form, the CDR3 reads TGCGCCAGCAGCTGGTACAGCGGGGCCAACGTCCTGACTTTC. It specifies CASSWYSGANVLTF.

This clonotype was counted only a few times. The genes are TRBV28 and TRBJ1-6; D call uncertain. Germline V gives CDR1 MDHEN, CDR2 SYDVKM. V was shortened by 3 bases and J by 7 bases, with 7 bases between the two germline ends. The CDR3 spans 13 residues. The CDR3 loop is CASSFPGNSPLHF. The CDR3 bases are TGTGCCAGCAGTTTTCCGGGAAATTCACCCCTCCACTTT.

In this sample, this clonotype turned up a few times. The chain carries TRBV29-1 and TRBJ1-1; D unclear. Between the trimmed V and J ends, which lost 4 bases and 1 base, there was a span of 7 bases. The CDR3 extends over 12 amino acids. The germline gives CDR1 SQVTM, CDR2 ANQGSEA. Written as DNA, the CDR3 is TGCAGCGTTGGGAGACAGAACACTGAAGCTTTCTTT. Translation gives CSVGRQNTEAFF.

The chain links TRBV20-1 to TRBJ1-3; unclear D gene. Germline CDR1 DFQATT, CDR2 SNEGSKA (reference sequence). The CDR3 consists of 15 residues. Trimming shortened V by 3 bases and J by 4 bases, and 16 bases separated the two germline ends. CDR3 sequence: CSASRTERGGNTIYF. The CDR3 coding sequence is TGCAGTGCTAGCCGGACGGAACGAGGAGGAAACACCATATATTTT.

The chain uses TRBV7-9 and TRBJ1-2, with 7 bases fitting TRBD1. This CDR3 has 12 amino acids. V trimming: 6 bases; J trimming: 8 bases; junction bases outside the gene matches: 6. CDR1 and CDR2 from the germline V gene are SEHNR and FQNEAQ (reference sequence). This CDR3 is CASSPYRGGYTF. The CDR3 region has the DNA TGTGCCAGCAGTCCTTACAGGGGAGGCTACACCTTC.

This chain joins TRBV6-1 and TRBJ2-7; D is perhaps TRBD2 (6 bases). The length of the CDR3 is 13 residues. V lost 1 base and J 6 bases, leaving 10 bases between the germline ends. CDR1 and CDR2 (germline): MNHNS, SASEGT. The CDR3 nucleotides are TGTGCCAGCAGTGAAGATAGGGGAGGCGAGCAGTACGTC. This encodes CASSEDRGGEQYV.

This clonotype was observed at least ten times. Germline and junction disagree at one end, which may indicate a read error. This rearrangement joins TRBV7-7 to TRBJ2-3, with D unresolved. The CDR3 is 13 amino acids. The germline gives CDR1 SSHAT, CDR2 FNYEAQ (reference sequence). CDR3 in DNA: TGTGCTAGCAGCTTAGGGTTCTCAGATACGCAGTATTTT. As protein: CASSLGFSDTQYF.

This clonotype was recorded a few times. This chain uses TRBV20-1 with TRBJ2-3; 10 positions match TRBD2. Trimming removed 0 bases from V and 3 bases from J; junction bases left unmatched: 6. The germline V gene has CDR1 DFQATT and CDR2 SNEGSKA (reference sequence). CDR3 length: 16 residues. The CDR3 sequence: CSARDLRTSGTDTQYF. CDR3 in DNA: TGCAGTGCTAGAGATCTCAGGACTAGCGGTACAGATACGCAGTATTTT.

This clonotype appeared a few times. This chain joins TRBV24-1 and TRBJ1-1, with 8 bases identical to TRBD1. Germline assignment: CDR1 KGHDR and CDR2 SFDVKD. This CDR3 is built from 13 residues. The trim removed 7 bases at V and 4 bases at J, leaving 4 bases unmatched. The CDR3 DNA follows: TGTGCCACCAGCAAGACAGGGGCCACTGAAGCTTTCTTT. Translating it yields CATSKTGATEAFF.

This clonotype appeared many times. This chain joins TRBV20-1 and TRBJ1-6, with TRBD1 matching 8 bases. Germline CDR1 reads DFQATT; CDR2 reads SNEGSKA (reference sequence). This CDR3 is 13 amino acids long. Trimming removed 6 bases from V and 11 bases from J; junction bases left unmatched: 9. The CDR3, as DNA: TGCAGTGCGAAGCCGGGACAGGACACACCCCTCCACTTT. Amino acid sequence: CSAKPGQDTPLHF.

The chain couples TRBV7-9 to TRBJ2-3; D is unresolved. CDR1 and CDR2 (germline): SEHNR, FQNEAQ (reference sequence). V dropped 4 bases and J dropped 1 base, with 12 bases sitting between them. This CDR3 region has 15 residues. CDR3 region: CASSYDLSRTDTQYF. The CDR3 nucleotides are TGTGCCAGCAGCTATGATCTCTCCCGCACAGATACGCAGTATTTT.

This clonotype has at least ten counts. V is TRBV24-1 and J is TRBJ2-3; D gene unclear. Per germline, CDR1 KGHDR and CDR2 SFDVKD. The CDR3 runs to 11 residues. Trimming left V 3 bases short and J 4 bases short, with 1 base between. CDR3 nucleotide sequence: TGTGCCACCAGTGATGCAGATACGCAGTATTTT. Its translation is CATSDADTQYF.

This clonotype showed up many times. Here the CDR3 DNA reads TGCGCCAGCAGCCAAGATAGGGCAGGGGGTGGCTATGGCTACACCTTC. Protein: CASSQDRAGGGYGYTF. The chain couples TRBV4-3 to TRBJ1-2, with 7 nucleotides matching TRBD1. The CDR3 is 16 amino acids. Germline CDR1 reads LGHNA; CDR2 reads YSLEER. The V segment lost 0 bases and the J segment 4 bases; nucleotides outside the gene matches: 8.

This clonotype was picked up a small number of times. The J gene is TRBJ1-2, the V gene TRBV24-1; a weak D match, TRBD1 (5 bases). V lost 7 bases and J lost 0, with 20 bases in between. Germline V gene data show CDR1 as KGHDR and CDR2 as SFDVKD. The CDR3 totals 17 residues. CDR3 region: CATSRVRGPRTNYGYTF. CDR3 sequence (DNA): TGTGCCACCAGCCGTGTGAGGGGTCCACGTACTAACTATGGCTACACCTTC.

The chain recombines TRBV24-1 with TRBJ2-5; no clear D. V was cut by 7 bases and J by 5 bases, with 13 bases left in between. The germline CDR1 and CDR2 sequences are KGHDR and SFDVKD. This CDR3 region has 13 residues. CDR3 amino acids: CATSGSVVETQYF. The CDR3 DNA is TGTGCCACCAGCGGTAGTGTGGTGGAGACCCAGTACTTC.

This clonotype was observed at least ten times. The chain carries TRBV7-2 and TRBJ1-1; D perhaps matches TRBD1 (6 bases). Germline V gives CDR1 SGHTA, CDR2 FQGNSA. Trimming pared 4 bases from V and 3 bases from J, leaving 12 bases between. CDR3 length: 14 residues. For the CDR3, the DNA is TGTGCCAGCAGCTCCCAGGGGACCGACACTGAAGCTTTCTTT. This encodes CASSSQGTDTEAFF. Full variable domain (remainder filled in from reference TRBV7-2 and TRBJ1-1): GAGVSQSPSNKVTEKGKDVELRCDPISGHTALYWYRQSLGQGLEFLIYFQGNSAPDKSGLPSDRFSAERTGGSVSTLTIQRTQQEDSAVYLCASSSQGTDTEAFFGQGTRLTVV.